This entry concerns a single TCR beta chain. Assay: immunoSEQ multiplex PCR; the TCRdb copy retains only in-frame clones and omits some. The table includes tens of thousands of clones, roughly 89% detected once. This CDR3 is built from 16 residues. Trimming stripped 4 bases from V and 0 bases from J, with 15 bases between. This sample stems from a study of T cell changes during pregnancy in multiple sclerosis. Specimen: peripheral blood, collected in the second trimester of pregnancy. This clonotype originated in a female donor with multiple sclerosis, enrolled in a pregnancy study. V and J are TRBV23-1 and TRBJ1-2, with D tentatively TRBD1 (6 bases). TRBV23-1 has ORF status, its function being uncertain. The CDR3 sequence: CASSRGSRGTNYGYTF. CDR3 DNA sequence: TGCGCCAGCAGTCGTGGGTCCAGGGGCACTAACTATGGCTACACCTTC.